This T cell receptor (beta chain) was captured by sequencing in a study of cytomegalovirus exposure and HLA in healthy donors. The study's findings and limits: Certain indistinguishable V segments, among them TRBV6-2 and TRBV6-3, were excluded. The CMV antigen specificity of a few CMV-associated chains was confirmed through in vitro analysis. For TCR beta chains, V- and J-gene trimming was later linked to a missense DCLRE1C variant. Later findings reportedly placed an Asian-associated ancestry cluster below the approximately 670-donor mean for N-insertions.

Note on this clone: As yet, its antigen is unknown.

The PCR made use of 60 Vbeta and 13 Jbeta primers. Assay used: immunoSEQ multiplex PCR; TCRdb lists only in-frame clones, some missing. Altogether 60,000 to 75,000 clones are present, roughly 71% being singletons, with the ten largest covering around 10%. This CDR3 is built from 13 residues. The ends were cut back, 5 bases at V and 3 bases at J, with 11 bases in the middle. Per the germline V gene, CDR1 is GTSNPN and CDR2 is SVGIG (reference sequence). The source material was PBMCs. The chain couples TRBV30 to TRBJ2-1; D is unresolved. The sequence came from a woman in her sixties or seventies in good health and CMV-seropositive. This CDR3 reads CAWEPTGYNEQFF. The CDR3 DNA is TGTGCCTGGGAACCTACTGGCTACAATGAGCAGTTCTTC.